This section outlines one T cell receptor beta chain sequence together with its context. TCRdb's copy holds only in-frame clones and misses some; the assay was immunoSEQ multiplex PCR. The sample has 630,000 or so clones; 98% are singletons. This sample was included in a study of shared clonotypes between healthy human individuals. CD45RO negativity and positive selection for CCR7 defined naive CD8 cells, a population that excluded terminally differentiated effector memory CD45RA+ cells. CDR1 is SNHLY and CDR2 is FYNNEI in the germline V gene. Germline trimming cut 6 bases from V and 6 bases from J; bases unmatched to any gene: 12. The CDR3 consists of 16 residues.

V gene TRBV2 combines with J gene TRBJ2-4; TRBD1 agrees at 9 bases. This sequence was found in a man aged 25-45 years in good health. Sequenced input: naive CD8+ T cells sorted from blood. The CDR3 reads CASSPNRGLVGNIQYF. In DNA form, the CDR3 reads TGTGCCAGCAGCCCGAACAGGGGGCTAGTAGGAAACATTCAGTACTTC.